Below are 23 T cell receptor beta chains sequenced from a single sample in a study of blood T cell repertoires in COVID-19. Produced via immunoSEQ multiplex PCR; TCRdb's table is partial and in-frame only. The sample has some 70,000 clones, about four fifths seen once. The sample comprised peripheral blood. The source of these receptors is a woman aged 70-85 years with acute or convalescent COVID-19.

There are a few counts of this clone. The J gene is TRBJ1-2, the V gene TRBV19; D remains ambiguous. Germline lookup yields CDR1 LNHDA and CDR2 SQIVND (reference sequence). The CDR3 covers 14 residues. Trimming took off 6 bases at V and 8 bases at J, with 19 bases between the two ends. The CDR3 sequence is CASSSRGRLIGYTF. The CDR3 coding sequence is TGTGCCAGTAGCTCTAGAGGGCGGCTGATAGGCTACACCTTC. Based on the CDR3 plus reference TRBV19 and TRBJ1-2, the full variable domain is DGGITQSPKYLFRKEGQNVTLSCEQNLNHDAMYWYRQDPGQGLRLIYYSQIVNDFQKGDIAEGYSVSREKKESFPLTVTSAQKNPTAFYLCASSSRGRLIGYTFGSGTRLTVV.

The chain couples TRBV29-1 to TRBJ1-4; 10 nucleotides match TRBD1. The germline V gene has CDR1 SQVTM and CDR2 ANQGSEA. The CDR3 runs 14 residues. V trimming: 6 bases; J trimming: 6 bases; junction bases outside the gene matches: 7. This CDR3 is CSVRQGALDEKLFF. The CDR3 nucleotides read TGCAGCGTGCGACAGGGGGCGTTGGATGAAAAACTGTTTTTT.

The chain couples TRBV11-3 to TRBJ2-7, with TRBD2 matching 11 bases. V was pared by 3 bases and J by 7 bases, with 8 bases of the junction left unmatched. The CDR3 covers 15 residues. Germline CDR1 SGHNT, CDR2 YENEEA. CDR3 coding DNA: TGTGCCAGCAGCTTTAGCGGGAGGGTCCTCCTGGAGCAGTACTTC. Protein: CASSFSGRVLLEQYF.

The gene calls are TRBV15 and TRBJ1-1; D call uncertain. Germline values: CDR1 LNHNV, CDR2 YYDKDF (reference sequence). V was clipped by 0 bases and J by 3 bases, with 5 bases between them. The CDR3 is 13 amino acids. This CDR3 is CATSRDQYTEAFF. The DNA of the CDR3 is TGTGCCACCAGCAGAGATCAGTACACTGAAGCTTTCTTT. The variable domain in full, with the rest retrieved from reference TRBV15 and TRBJ1-1, is DAMVIQNPRYQVTQFGKPVTLSCSQTLNHNVMYWYQQKSSQAPKLLFHYYDKDFNNEADTPDNFQSRRPNTSFCFLDIRSPGLGDTAMYLCATSRDQYTEAFFGQGTRLTVV.

The chain links TRBV9 to TRBJ2-3, with TRBD2 matching over 9 bases. CDR1 is SGDLS and CDR2 is YYNGEE in the germline V gene. Trimming removed 0 bases from V and 5 bases from J; junction bases left unmatched: 7. The CDR3 has 16 amino acids. As DNA, the CDR3 is TGTGCCAGCAGCGTAGTGGGTAGCGGGAGAGTAGATACGCAGTATTTT. It encodes CASSVVGSGRVDTQYF.

The genes are TRBV18 and TRBJ1-6, with D tentatively TRBD1 (6 bases). Per the germline V gene, CDR1 is KGHSH and CDR2 is LQKENI. The length of the CDR3 is 15 residues. Trimming took off 3 bases at V and 10 bases at J, with 16 bases between the two ends. In nucleotides, the CDR3 is TGTGCCAGCTCACCGAGACAGGAGATAGGGTCACCCCTCCACTTT. Protein product: CASSPRQEIGSPLHF.

This clone has only a few counts. The chain employs TRBV6-5 and TRBJ1-5; D unresolved. From germline, CDR1 is MNHEY and CDR2 SVGAGI. V lost 6 bases and J lost 4, with 7 bases in between. The CDR3 runs to 12 residues. CDR3 bases: TGTGCCAGCAGGAGCCCGAATCAGCCCCAGCATTTT. Its translation is CASRSPNQPQHF.

The chain is built from TRBV4-1 and TRBJ2-1; 11 bases match TRBD2. This CDR3 comprises 16 residues. The germline CDR1 and CDR2 sequences are MGHRA and YSYEKL. V gave up 0 bases and J gave up 8 bases; unmatched junction bases: 6. Here the CDR3 reads CASSQDLASGRYEQFF. The CDR3 DNA is TGCGCCAGCAGCCAAGATTTGGCTAGCGGGAGGTATGAGCAGTTCTTC.

The rearrangement links TRBV19 to TRBJ2-1; D call uncertain. V dropped 3 bases and J dropped 2 bases, with 8 bases sitting between them. This CDR3 contains 14 residues. Germline CDR1 is LNHDA and CDR2 is SQIVND (reference sequence). The chain's CDR3 is CASSIRAPYNEQFF. DNA for the CDR3: TGTGCCAGTAGTATTAGAGCCCCCTACAATGAGCAGTTCTTC.

This clone was detected once. The chain links TRBV10-3 to TRBJ1-5; tentative D call: TRBD1 (5 bases). From germline, CDR1 is ENHRY and CDR2 SYGVKD. CDR3 length: 17 residues. Trimming removed 4 bases at V and 2 bases at J, with 18 bases between. CDR3 residues: CAISGRDSLIGNQPQHF. The CDR3 nucleotides are TGTGCCATCAGTGGCAGGGATTCCCTTATTGGCAATCAGCCCCAGCATTTT.

This chain connects TRBV18 to TRBJ2-2; D ambiguous. V gave up 4 bases and J gave up 1 base, with 7 bases separating them. Looked up from germline, CDR1 is KGHSH and CDR2 is LQKENI. The CDR3 has 14 amino acids. The CDR3 sequence: CASSRTENTGELFF. CDR3 in DNA: TGTGCCAGCTCACGAACAGAGAACACCGGGGAGCTGTTTTTT.

The J gene is TRBJ1-2, the V gene TRBV28, with 9 nucleotides matching TRBD1. From germline, CDR1 is MDHEN and CDR2 SYDVKM. Trimming took 3 bases from V and 5 from J; bases not matched to a gene: 7. CDR3 size: 15 residues. The CDR3 loop is CASSFSSTGGYGYTF. The CDR3 DNA sequence: TGTGCCAGCAGTTTTTCCTCGACAGGGGGATATGGCTACACCTTC.

The table lists this clone with a few counts. The chain couples TRBV10-3 to TRBJ2-1, with 11 bases that match TRBD2. The V gene end was trimmed by 7 bases and the J gene end by 3 bases; junction bases not matched to a gene: 5. This CDR3 has 15 residues. Germline V CDR1 and CDR2: ENHRY, SYGVKD. The DNA of the CDR3 is TGTGCCATCAACTCGGGACTAGCGGACTACAATGAGCAGTTCTTC. This encodes CAINSGLADYNEQFF.

The CDR3 here is CASTQWGGRARSYNEQFF. CDR3 sequence (DNA): TGTGCCAGCACCCAGTGGGGCGGGAGGGCCCGGTCCTACAATGAGCAGTTCTTC. The chain is built from TRBV9 and TRBJ2-1, with TRBD2 identical over 9 bases. Per germline, CDR1 SGDLS and CDR2 YYNGEE. CDR3 length: 18 amino acids. With V trimmed by 6 bases and J by 1 base, 14 bases remained unmatched.

DNA for the CDR3: TGTGCCAGCAGTGGGCAGGGGGCGAGAGCAGAGACCCAGTACTTC. This encodes CASSGQGARAETQYF. The V call is TRBV2, the J call TRBJ2-5; 8 nucleotides agree with TRBD1. V dropped 4 bases and J dropped 4; count of bases not matched to a gene: 8. CDR1 and CDR2 from the germline V gene are SNHLY and FYNNEI. The CDR3 length is 15 residues.

The chain combines TRBV7-6 with TRBJ2-2; 8 bases are shared with TRBD2. J was trimmed by 5 bases and V by 1 base; bases with no gene match: 6. This CDR3 contains 16 residues. CDR1 and CDR2 from the germline V gene are SGHVS and FNYEAQ. The CDR3 bases are TGTGCCAGCAGCTTAGTGATAGCGGGGACTACCGGGGAGCTGTTTTTT. Protein product: CASSLVIAGTTGELFF.

The rearrangement joins TRBV5-4 to TRBJ2-1; TRBD2 aligns across 12 bases. This CDR3 is built from 15 residues. After removal of 2 bases from V and 5 bases from J, the junction contained 2 bases not matched to a gene. Germline loops: CDR1 SGHNT, CDR2 YYREEE (reference sequence). The CDR3 reads CASSFRTSGNNEQFF. For the CDR3, the DNA is TGTGCCAGCAGCTTTCGGACTAGCGGGAACAATGAGCAGTTCTTC.

The gene calls are TRBV19 and TRBJ1-1; 7 bases are a match to TRBD1. The CDR3 covers 14 residues. Germline V CDR1 and CDR2: LNHDA, SQIVND (reference sequence). J lost 0 bases, V lost 4 bases, and 2 bases had no gene match. The CDR3 nucleotides are TGTGCCAGTAGTAAGGGACAGTTGAACACTGAAGCTTTCTTT. It encodes CASSKGQLNTEAFF.

The chain is built from TRBV3-1 (or the pseudogene TRBV3-2) and TRBJ2-4, with a tentative D call TRBD2 (6 bases). This CDR3 contains 15 residues. CDR1 is LGHDT, CDR2 YNNKEL, per germline (reference sequence). Trimming stripped 3 bases from V and 0 bases from J, with 9 bases between. CDR3 in DNA: TGTGCCAGCAGCCAGGGGGGATTAGCCAAAAACATTCAGTACTTC. The encoded protein is CASSQGGLAKNIQYF.

This rearrangement joins TRBV11-3 to TRBJ2-5; 10 bases align to TRBD1. Unmatched junction bases numbered 13, after V lost 5 bases and J lost 4 bases. The germline V gene encodes CDR1 SGHNT and CDR2 YENEEA. This CDR3 is 17 amino acids long. The CDR3 reads CASSTPWGTGDGETQYF. DNA for the CDR3: TGTGCCAGCAGCACCCCATGGGGGACAGGGGACGGAGAGACCCAGTACTTC.

The rearrangement joins TRBV6-4 to TRBJ1-6; D possibly corresponds to TRBD1 (6 bases). Germline V gene lookup returns CDR1 MRHNA and CDR2 SNTAGT. V gave up 3 bases and J gave up 8 bases, with 8 bases separating them. The CDR3 runs 13 residues. The CDR3 coding sequence is TGTGCCAGCAGTGATCAGGGGTATTCACCCCTCCACTTT. The encoded protein is CASSDQGYSPLHF.

This chain uses TRBV6-5 with TRBJ2-7; 11 nucleotides match TRBD2. The CDR3 has 15 residues. The germline V gene encodes CDR1 MNHEY and CDR2 SVGAGI. Losses at the gene ends were 2 bases for V and 3 bases for J; bases not matched to a gene: 3. The chain's CDR3 is CASSYRGLAGYEQYF. The CDR3 DNA reads TGTGCCAGCAGTTACCGAGGACTAGCGGGCTACGAGCAGTACTTC.

The chain is built from TRBV27 and TRBJ1-2; D gene ambiguous. V was shortened by 1 base and J by 8 bases, with 17 bases between the two germline ends. In germline, CDR1 is MNHEY, CDR2 SMNVEV (reference sequence). CDR3 size: 15 residues. This chain's CDR3 is CASSLWPPVRGGYTF. The DNA for the CDR3 is TGTGCCAGCAGTTTATGGCCCCCAGTGCGGGGAGGCTACACCTTC.